The entry below describes one T cell receptor beta chain. Its antigen is currently not known. No clone much larger than this one lies a single base away; base qualities are absent. Patients with autoimmune disease history or receiving systemic immunosuppression were excluded from the trial. Peripheral blood for TCR sequencing was collected from all dose cohorts at baseline, on cycle 4 day 1, and on cycle 7 day 1. The samples were taken from a phase I, first-in-human, multicenter, open-label dose-escalation trial of ivuxolimab. Adults with locally advanced or metastatic melanoma, renal cell, hepatocellular, or head and neck squamous cell carcinoma were enrolled in the trial. Before TCR sequencing, CD4+ T cells and CD8+ T cells from peripheral blood were sorted into separate populations. The data are from a study of OX40 agonist ivuxolimab in advanced cancers. About the investigation overall: Ivuxolimab was an agonistic, fully human IgG2 monoclonal antibody directed against OX40 (CD134), a costimulatory receptor. Patients were allowed to have had prior anti-PD-1, anti-PD-L1 or anti-CTLA-4 therapy, and 30% to 40% of the dose-escalation patients had been treated with checkpoint inhibitors. Partial responses were achieved by three dose-escalation patients, of whom one had hepatocellular carcinoma and two had cutaneous melanoma. A male proportion of around 81% and a mean age of about 60 years, ranging from 23 to 79, were recorded for the dose-escalation cohort. Of the roughly 51 patients in dose escalation, about 19 had hepatocellular carcinoma, about 15 had melanoma, 9 had renal cell carcinoma and 9 had head and neck cancer. The paper describes the monotherapy dose-escalation part (N = 52 patients) of the phase I trial of ivuxolimab. Intravenous ivuxolimab was administered to patients every 2 weeks at six dose levels: 0.01, 0.1, 0.3, 1.5, 3 and 10 mg/kg. The point of sequencing TCRbeta in the periphery was to test whether ivuxolimab changed TCR sequence diversity and drove clonal T-cell expansion.

Study-wide findings and limitations: The antigen specificity of the peripheral T cells that underwent clonal expansion was not determined. Low levels of normalized T-cell clonal expansion were also shown by some nonresponding patients. On average, CD8+ T cells showed more expanded clones than CD4+ T cells after ivuxolimab. In the 0.1-3.0 mg/kg groups, partial responders were among the patients with the lowest normalized peripheral clonal expansion, particularly in CD8+ T cells. Clonal expansion of both CD4+ and CD8+ blood T cells was observed from baseline to week 6 at doses 0.1 to 3.0 mg/kg.

Compared with germline, V lacks 5 bases and J lacks 6 bases; bases without a gene match: 12. Reading the germline V gene gives CDR1 SGHNT and CDR2 YENEEA. From its cysteine to its phenylalanine, the CDR3 spans 18 amino acids. Just CDR3 DNA is preserved here, 54 bases in frame from base 1. To sequence the TCRbeta CDR3 region, genomic DNA was isolated from the sorted cells. The immunoSEQ Assay was used to sequence the TCRbeta CDR3 regions. TCRdb re-hosts the immuneACCESS table, in-frame sequences only. Its copies lack some clones; in the studies checked, an unresolved V gene accounts for under half of them, and the cause for the rest is not known. Here the sample has about 30,000 clones; around 79% occur a single time. The ten biggest clones cover over 25% of the sample.

Source: CD4+ or CD8+ T cells sorted from blood, taken in a trial of the OX40 agonist ivuxolimab. The rearranged chain carries TRBV11-3 and TRBJ2-2; 13 bases in the junction line up with TRBD2. The receptor's source is an adult with an advanced solid tumor such as melanoma, head and neck, liver or kidney cancer. The DNA reads TGTGCCAGCAGCCCCAGGACTAGCGGGAGAAGTATCGCCGGGGAGCTGTTTTTT. Translated, it reads CASSPRTSGRSIAGELFF.